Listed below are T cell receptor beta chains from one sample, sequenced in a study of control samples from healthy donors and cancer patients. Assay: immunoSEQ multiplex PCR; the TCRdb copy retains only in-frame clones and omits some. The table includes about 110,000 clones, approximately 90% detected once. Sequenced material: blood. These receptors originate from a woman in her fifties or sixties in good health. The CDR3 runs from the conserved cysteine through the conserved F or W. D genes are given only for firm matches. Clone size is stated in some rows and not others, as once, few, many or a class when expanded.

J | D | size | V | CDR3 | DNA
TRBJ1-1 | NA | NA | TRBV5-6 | CASSLGGDTEAFF | TGTGCCAGCAGCTTGGGGGGGGACACTGAAGCTTTCTTT
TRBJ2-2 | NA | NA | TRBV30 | CAWYGGWNTGELFF | TGTGCCTGGTATGGGGGGTGGAACACCGGGGAGCTGTTTTTT
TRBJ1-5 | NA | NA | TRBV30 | CAWSSEVVSPQHF | TGTGCCTGGAGTAGTGAGGTTGTCTCCCCCCAGCATTTT
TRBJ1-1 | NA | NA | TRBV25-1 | CASSDNLGYDTEAFF | TGTGCCAGCAGTGACAACTTGGGTTATGACACTGAAGCTTTCTTT
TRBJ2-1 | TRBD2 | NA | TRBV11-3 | CASSLEGTRDFRYNEQFF | TGTGCCAGCAGCTTAGAAGGGACTAGGGATTTTCGCTACAATGAGCAGTTCTTC
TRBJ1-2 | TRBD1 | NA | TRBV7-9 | CASSLTGGEYGYTF | TGTGCCAGCAGCTTGACAGGGGGGGAGTATGGCTACACCTTC
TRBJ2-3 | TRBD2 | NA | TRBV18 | CASSPWLAGDTDTQYF | TGTGCCAGCTCACCATGGCTAGCGGGAGACACAGATACGCAGTATTTT
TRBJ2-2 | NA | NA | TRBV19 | CASSFGGGLGELFF | TGTGCCAGTAGTTTTGGGGGGGGCCTTGGGGAGCTGTTTTTT
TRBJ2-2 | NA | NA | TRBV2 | CASSIQGHTGELFF | TGTGCCAGCAGTATCCAGGGCCACACCGGGGAGCTGTTTTTT
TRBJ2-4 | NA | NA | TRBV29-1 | CSVDLGGPGIQYF | TGCAGCGTTGATTTGGGTGGGCCGGGCATTCAGTACTTC
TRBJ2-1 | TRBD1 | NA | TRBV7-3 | CASRGTGSDNEQFF | TGTGCCAGCAGAGGGACAGGGTCGGACAATGAGCAGTTCTTC
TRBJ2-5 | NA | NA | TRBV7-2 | CASRADLRETQYF | TGTGCCAGCAGAGCCGACCTCCGGGAGACCCAGTACTTC
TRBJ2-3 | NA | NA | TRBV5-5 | CASRPIIGGLQYF | TGTGCCAGCAGGCCTATAATTGGGGGGCTGCAGTATTTT
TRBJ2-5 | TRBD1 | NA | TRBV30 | CAWSVAGGTETQYF | TGTGCCTGGAGTGTGGCAGGGGGAACGGAGACCCAGTACTTC
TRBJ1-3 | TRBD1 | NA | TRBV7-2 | CASSPTGGSGNTIYF | TGTGCCAGCAGCCCAACAGGGGGAAGCGGAAACACCATATATTTT
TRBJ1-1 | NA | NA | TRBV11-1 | CASSPRKNPNTEAFF | TGTGCCAGCAGCCCCAGGAAAAACCCGAACACTGAAGCTTTCTTT
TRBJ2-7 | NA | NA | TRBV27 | CASRDKKGYEQYF | TGTGCCAGCAGGGACAAAAAGGGCTACGAGCAGTACTTC
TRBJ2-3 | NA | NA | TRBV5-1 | CASSLSDTQYF | TGCGCCAGCAGCTTGTCAGATACGCAGTATTTT
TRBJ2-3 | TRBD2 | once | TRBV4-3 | CASSQDAGRGSIISADTQYF | TGCGCCAGCAGCCAAGATGCGGGTCGCGGGAGTATTATTAGCGCAGATACGCAGTATTTT
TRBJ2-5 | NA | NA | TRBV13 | CASSSLDSQETQYF | TGTGCCAGCAGCTCCCTGGACAGCCAAGAGACCCAGTACTTC
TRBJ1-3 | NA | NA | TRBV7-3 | CASHWTRDTDSGNTIYF | TGTGCCAGCCACTGGACCCGGGACACAGACTCTGGAAACACCATATATTTT
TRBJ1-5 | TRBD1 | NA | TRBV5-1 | CASSLETGRSQPQHF | TGCGCCAGCAGCTTGGAGACAGGGAGGAGTCAGCCCCAGCATTTT
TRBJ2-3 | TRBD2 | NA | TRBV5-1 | CASSRSTSGTDTQYF | TGCGCCAGCAGCCGTTCGACTAGCGGCACAGATACGCAGTATTTT
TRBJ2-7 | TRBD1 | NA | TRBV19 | CASTRDRESYEQYF | TGTGCCAGTACCAGGGACAGGGAATCCTACGAGCAGTACTTC
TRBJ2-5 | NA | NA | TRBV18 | CASSPQGGAAETQYF | TGTGCCAGCTCACCTCAGGGGGGGGCCGCGGAGACCCAGTACTTC
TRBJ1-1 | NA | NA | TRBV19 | CASSPTDLNTEAFF | TGTGCCAGTAGTCCGACAGACTTGAACACTGAAGCTTTCTTT
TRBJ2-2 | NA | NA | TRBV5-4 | CASSLGWYPGGELFF | TGTGCCAGCAGCTTGGGGTGGTACCCGGGCGGGGAGCTGTTTTTT
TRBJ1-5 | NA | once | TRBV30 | CAWSQDNQPQHF | TGTGCCTGGAGCCAGGACAATCAGCCCCAGCATTTT
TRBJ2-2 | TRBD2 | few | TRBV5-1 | CASSPRSPAGTGELFF | TGCGCCAGCAGTCCGAGGAGCCCAGCGGGAACCGGGGAGCTGTTTTTT
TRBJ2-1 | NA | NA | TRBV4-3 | CASSQDWDEQFF | TGCGCCAGCAGCCAAGATTGGGATGAGCAGTTCTTC
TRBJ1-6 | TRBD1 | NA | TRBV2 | CASSGTGAVVSPLHF | TGTGCCAGCAGTGGGACAGGGGCCGTTGTATCACCCCTCCACTTT
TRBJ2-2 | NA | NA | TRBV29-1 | CSVEDSQGGNTGELFF | TGCAGCGTTGAAGATAGTCAGGGGGGGAACACCGGGGAGCTGTTTTTT
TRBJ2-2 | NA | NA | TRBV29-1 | CSVVAGLTGGAGELFF | TGCAGCGTTGTGGCAGGCCTCACGGGTGGGGCCGGGGAGCTGTTTTTT
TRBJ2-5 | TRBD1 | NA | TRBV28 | CASSETGGRQETQYF | TGTGCCAGCAGCGAGACAGGGGGGCGGCAAGAGACCCAGTACTTC
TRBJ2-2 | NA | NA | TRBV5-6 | CASSLAGGFQDTGELFF | TGTGCCAGCAGCTTGGCCGGGGGATTTCAGGACACCGGGGAGCTGTTTTTT
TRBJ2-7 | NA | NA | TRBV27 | CASSFGHEQYF | TGTGCCAGCAGTTTCGGCCACGAGCAGTACTTC
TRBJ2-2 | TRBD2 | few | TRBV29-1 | CSVALLSGRKTGELFF | TGCAGCGTTGCCTTACTTAGCGGGAGGAAGACCGGGGAGCTGTTTTTT
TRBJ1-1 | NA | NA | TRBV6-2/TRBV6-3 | CASSPPYAEAFF | TGTGCCAGCAGTCCCCCCTACGCTGAAGCTTTCTTT
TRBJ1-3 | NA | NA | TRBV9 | CASKGPSGNTIYF | TGTGCCAGCAAGGGGCCCTCTGGAAACACCATATATTTT
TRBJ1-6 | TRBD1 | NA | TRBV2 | CASRGGLNSPLHF | TGTGCCAGCAGAGGGGGCCTCAATTCACCCCTCCACTTT
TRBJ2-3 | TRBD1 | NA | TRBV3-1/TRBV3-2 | CASSQDPGGPITDTQYF | TGTGCCAGCAGCCAAGATCCAGGGGGTCCCATCACAGATACGCAGTATTTT
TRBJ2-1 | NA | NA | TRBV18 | CASSPPRGSSSYNEQFF | TGTGCCAGCTCACCACCGAGGGGGTCCTCCTCCTACAATGAGCAGTTCTTC
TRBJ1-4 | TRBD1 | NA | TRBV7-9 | CASSLALRRGNEKLFF | TGTGCCAGCAGCTTAGCGCTCCGCAGGGGGAATGAAAAACTGTTTTTT
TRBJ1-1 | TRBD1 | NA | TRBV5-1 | CASRLDRGLMAFF | TGCGCCAGCAGGCTGGACAGGGGACTGATGGCTTTCTTT
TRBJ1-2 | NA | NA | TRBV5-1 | CASSGVSGDGYTF | TGCGCCAGCAGCGGCGTCAGCGGGGATGGCTACACCTTC
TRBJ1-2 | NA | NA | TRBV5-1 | CASSNAGYGYTF | TGCGCCAGCAGCAACGCCGGCTATGGCTACACCTTC
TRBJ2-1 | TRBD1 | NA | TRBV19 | CASSSDRGDYNEQFF | TGTGCCAGTAGCTCAGACAGGGGCGACTACAATGAGCAGTTCTTC